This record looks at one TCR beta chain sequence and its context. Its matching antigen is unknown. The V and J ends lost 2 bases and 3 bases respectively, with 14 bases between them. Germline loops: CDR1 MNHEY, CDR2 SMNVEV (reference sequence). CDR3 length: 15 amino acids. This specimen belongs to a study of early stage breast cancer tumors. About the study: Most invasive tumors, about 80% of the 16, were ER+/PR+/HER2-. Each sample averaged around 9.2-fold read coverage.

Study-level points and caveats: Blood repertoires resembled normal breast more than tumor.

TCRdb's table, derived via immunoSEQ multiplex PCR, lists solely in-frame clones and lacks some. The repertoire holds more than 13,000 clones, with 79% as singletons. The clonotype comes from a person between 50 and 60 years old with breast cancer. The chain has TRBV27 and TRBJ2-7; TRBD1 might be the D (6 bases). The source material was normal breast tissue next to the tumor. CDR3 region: CASSLMWGRGYEQYF. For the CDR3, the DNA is TGTGCCAGCAGTTTAATGTGGGGCAGGGGCTACGAGCAGTACTTC.